Listed below are T cell receptor beta chains from one sample, sequenced in a study of tumor-infiltrating lymphocytes in oesophageal squamous cell carcinoma. TCRdb redid the calling of the PCR reads with MiXCR, one entry per CDR3 protein. Among 13,000 to 15,000 distinct CDR3 sequences listed, around 47% were seen once. The source material was blood. The receptor set was obtained from a male donor with esophageal squamous cell carcinoma. The CDR3 runs from the conserved cysteine through the conserved F or W. The size of a clone is reported for some rows only, either as once, few or many, or as a class for expanded clones.

clone size,V gene,CDR3 length,CDR3 protein
-,TRBV7-9,15,CASSSGQGDYNEQFF
-,TRBV7-3,14,CASSSTGGVGEAFF
-,TRBV11-1,12,CASGQGGETQYF
many,TRBV18,17,CASSPSLKQADEDTQYF
-,TRBV7-3,16,CASSSKAGGSTDTQYF
-,TRBV28,14,CASKHRDRVGEQYF
-,TRBV7-6,14,CASSLAQNTGELFF
-,TRBV5-5,16,CASRDRIQGGTDTQYF
few,TRBV2,15,CASRERDESYNEQYF
-,TRBV5-1,15,CASTSGRAPTDTQYF
medium-sized,TRBV7-2,16,CASSTPTGASYNEQYF
-,TRBV10-3,14,CAIRESGIRGEQYF
many,TRBV6-1,13,CASSEAPSRGWFF
medium-sized,TRBV12-3/TRBV12-4,14,CASSLQIGTDTQYF
many,TRBV10-1,15,CASSDPGTGTYEQYF
-,TRBV7-6,16,CASSLEESPVRKTQYF
once,TRBV7-3,16,CASRGELAVSTDTQYF
few,TRBV12-3/TRBV12-4,14,CASSTQTGGTEAFF
-,TRBV6-1,13,CASNPELNYGYTF
few,TRBV7-2,16,CASSLGTSGRGYEQYF
few,TRBV7-8,18,CASSFPRGGGRARNEQFF
many,TRBV7-3,15,CASSLTSGVTETQYF
-,TRBV7-2,13,CASSFFGEETQYF
-,TRBV11-2,15,CASSFAQDMAYEQYF
once,TRBV7-3,14,CASSRDRGSYEQYF
-,TRBV14,15,CASSRTTSGTDTQYF
once,TRBV7-9,13,CASLPSGRETQYF
-,TRBV20-1,15,CSAELAGVSYNEQFF
hyperexpanded,TRBV27,16,CASSLTSGALYNEQFF
-,TRBV28,18,CASSPNLGLAGGGETQYF
-,TRBV7-3,13,CASSLTRTYEQFF
few,TRBV6-6,12,CASSYGQETQYF
few,TRBV7-2,14,CASSFVPGVYEQYF
many,TRBV28,15,CASSFRGVSSGELFF
-,TRBV7-3,13,CASSLNRGETQYF
many,TRBV6-6,20,CASSYSHTGGLAGTDETQYF
many,TRBV6-1,15,CASSAGTGNMNEQFF
-,TRBV7-2,15,CASRPESRGNTEAFF
many,TRBV28,13,CASSFDIINTIYF
-,TRBV2,15,CASSVVPGGRYEQYF
medium-sized,TRBV7-3,14,CASSIRGSYNEQFF
many,TRBV7-3,15,CASSLNWGQGNEQYF